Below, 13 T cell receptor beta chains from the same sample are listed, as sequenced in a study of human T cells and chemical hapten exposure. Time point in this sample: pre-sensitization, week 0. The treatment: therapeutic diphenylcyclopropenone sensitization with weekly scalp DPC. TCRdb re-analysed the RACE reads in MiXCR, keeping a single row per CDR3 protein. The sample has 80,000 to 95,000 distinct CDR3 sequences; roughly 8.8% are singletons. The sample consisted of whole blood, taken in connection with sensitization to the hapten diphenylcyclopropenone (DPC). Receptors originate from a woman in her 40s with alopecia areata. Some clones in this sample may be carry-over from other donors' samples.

This CDR3 reads CASSLAPVIAGLFKEQFF. DNA for the CDR3: TGTGCCAGCAGTTTAGCCCCGGTAATAGCGGGCCTTTTTAAAGAGCAGTTCTTC. The chain joins TRBV12-3 or TRBV12-4 to TRBJ2-1; 7 bases are a match to TRBD2. The CDR3 consists of 18 residues. V lost 0 bases and J lost 10; bases outside the gene matches: 18.

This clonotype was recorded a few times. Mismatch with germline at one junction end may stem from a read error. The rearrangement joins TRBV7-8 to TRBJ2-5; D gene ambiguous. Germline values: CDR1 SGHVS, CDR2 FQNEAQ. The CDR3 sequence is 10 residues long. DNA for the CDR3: TGTGCCAGCAGGGAAGACTCAAGTAACTTC. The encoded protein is CASREDSSNF. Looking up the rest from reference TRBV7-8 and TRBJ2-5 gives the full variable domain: GAGVSQSPRYKVAKRGQDVALRCDPISGHVSLFWYQQALGQGPEFLTYFQNEAQLDKSGLPSDRFFAERPEGSVSTLKIQRTQQEDSAVYLCASREDSSNFGPGTRLLVL.

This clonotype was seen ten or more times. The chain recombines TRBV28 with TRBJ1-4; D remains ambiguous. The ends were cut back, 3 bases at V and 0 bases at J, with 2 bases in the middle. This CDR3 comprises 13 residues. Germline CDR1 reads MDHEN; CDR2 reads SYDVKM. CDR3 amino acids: CASSFATNEKLFF. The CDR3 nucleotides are TGTGCCAGCAGTTTTGCAACTAATGAAAAACTGTTTTTT.

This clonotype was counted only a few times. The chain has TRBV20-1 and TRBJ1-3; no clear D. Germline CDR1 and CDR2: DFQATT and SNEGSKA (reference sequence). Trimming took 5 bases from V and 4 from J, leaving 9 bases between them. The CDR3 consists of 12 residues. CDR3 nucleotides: TGCAGTGCTGGGTACGGGGGAAACACCATATATTTT. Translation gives CSAGYGGNTIYF.

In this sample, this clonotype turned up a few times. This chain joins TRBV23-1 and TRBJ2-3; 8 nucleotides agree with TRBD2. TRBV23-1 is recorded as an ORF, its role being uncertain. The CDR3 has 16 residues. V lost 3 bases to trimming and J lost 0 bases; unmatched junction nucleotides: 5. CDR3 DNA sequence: TGCGCCAGCAGTCACCAGCGGGGGCTTAGCACAGATACGCAGTATTTT. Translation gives CASSHQRGLSTDTQYF.

The CDR3 protein is CASSQDFRPGEQYF. The CDR3 DNA reads as TGCGCCAGCAGCCAAGATTTCCGGCCTGGCGAGCAGTACTTC. The rearrangement uses TRBV4-3 and TRBJ2-7; D ambiguous. Trimming took 0 bases from V and 6 from J, leaving 12 bases between them. Germline lookup yields CDR1 LGHNA and CDR2 YSLEER. This CDR3 is built from 14 residues.

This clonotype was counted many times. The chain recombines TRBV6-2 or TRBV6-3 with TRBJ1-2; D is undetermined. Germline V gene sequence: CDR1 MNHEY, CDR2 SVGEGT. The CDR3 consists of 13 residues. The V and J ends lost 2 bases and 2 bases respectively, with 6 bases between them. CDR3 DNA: TGTGCCAGCAGTTACGAAGGGAACTATGGCTACACCTTC. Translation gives CASSYEGNYGYTF.

CDR3 DNA sequence: TGCGCCAGCAGCCCGGGCCCGGGACAGAGTAACACTGAAGCTTTCTTT. Protein product: CASSPGPGQSNTEAFF. V usage is TRBV5-1 and J usage is TRBJ1-1, with TRBD1 identical over 7 bases. Germline CDR1 reads SGHRS; CDR2 reads YFSETQ. Trimming removed 4 bases from V and 2 bases from J; junction bases left unmatched: 11. The CDR3 runs to 16 residues.

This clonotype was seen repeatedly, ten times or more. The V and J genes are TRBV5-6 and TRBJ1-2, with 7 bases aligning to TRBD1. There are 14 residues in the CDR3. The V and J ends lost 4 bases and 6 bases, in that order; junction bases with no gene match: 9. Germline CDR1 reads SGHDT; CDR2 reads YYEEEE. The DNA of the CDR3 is TGTGCCAGCAGCCACGGACAGGTGGGCGATGGCTACACCTTC. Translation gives CASSHGQVGDGYTF.

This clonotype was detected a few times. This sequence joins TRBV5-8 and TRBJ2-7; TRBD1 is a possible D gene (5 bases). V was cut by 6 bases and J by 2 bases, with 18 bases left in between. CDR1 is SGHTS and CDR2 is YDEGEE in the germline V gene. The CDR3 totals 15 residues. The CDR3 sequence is CASTNLRQLTYEQYF. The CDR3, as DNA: TGTGCCAGCACCAACCTGCGACAGCTTACCTACGAGCAGTACTTC.

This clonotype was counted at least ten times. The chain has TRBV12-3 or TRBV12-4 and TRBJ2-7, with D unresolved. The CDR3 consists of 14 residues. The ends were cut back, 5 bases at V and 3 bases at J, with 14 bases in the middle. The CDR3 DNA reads TGTGCCAGCAGTGCTACTACCGGGCACTACGAGCAGTACTTC. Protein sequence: CASSATTGHYEQYF.

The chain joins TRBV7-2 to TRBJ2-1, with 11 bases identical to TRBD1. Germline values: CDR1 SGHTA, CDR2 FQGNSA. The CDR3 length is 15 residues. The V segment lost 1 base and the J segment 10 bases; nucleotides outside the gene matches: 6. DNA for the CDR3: TGTGCCAGCAGCTTAGGGGGACAGGGGGTAAGGGAGCAGTTCTTC. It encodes CASSLGGQGVREQFF.

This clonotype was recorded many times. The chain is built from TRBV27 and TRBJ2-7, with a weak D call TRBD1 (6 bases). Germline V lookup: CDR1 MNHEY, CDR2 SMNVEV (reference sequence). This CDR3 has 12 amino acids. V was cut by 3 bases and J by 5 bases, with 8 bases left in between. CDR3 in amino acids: CASSFEGDEQYF. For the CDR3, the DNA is TGTGCCAGCAGTTTTGAGGGGGACGAGCAGTACTTC.